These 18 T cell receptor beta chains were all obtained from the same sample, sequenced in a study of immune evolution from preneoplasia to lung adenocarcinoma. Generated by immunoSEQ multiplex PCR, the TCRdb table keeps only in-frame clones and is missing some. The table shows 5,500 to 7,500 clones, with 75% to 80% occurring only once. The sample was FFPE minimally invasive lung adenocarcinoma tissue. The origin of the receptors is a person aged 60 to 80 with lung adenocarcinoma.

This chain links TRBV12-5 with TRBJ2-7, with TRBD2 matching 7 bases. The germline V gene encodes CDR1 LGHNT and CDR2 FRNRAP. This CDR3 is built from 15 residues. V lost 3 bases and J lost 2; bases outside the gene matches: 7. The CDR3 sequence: CASGLYAGDAYEQYF. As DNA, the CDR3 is TGTGCTAGTGGTTTATATGCGGGAGACGCCTACGAGCAGTACTTC.

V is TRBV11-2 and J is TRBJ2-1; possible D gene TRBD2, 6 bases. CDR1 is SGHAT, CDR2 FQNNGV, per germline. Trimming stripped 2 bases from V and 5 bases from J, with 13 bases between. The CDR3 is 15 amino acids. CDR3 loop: CASSLRIAAHNEQFF. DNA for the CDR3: TGTGCCAGCAGCTTAAGGATAGCGGCACACAATGAGCAGTTCTTC.

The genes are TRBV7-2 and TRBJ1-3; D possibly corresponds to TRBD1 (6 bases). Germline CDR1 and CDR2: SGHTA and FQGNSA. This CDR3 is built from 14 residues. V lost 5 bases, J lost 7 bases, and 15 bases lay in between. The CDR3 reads CASSPPPGANTIYF. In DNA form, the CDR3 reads TGTGCCAGCAGCCCTCCCCCGGGGGCGAACACCATATATTTT.

The CDR3 nucleotides are TGCGCCAGCAGCCTTCGTGGCGGGGGGGTAGGAACAGATACGCAGTATTTT. Protein sequence: CASSLRGGGVGTDTQYF. The genes are TRBV5-1 and TRBJ2-3; 9 bases fit TRBD2. CDR3 length: 17 residues. Germline lookup yields CDR1 SGHRS and CDR2 YFSETQ. The V segment lost 4 bases and the J segment 3 bases; nucleotides outside the gene matches: 12.

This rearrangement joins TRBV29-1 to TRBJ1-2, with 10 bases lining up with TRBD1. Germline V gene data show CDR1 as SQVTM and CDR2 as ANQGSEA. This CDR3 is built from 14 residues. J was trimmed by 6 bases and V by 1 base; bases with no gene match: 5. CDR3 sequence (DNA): TGCAGCGTTGAAGGCCCAGGGACAGGGGATGGCTACACCTTC. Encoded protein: CSVEGPGTGDGYTF. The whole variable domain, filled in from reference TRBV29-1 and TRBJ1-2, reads SAVISQKPSRDICQRGTSLTIQCQVDSQVTMMFWYRQQPGQSLTLIATANQGSEATYESGFVIDKFPISRPNLTFSTLTVSNMSPEDSSIYLCSVEGPGTGDGYTFGSGTRLTVV.

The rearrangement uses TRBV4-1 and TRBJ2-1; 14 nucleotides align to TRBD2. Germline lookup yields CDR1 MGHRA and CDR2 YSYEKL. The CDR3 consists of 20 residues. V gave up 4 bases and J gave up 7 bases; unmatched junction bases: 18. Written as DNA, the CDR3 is TGCGCCAGCAGCCCTCTCCCAGGGACTAGCGGGAGATCGGGGCCAAATGAGCAGTTCTTC. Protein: CASSPLPGTSGRSGPNEQFF.

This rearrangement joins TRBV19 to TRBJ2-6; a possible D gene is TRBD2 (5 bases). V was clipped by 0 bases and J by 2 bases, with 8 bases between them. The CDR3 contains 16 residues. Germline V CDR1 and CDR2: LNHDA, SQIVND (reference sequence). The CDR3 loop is CASSIDPGTGANVLTF. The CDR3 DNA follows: TGTGCCAGTAGTATAGATCCCGGGACTGGGGCCAACGTCCTGACTTTC.

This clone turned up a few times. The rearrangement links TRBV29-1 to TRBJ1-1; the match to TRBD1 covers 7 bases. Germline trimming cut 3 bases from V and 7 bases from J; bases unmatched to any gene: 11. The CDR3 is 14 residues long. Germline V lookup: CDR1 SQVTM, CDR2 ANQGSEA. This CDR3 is CSVDPSGGSGEAFF. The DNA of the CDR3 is TGCAGCGTTGATCCTTCAGGGGGATCCGGTGAAGCTTTCTTT.

The CDR3 sequence: CASDVSRGYTF. The CDR3 DNA reads as TGTGCCAGCGACGTCTCGCGGGGCTACACCTTC. The chain links TRBV2 to TRBJ1-2, with D unresolved. Trimming cost V 8 bases and J 8 bases, with 12 bases left between them. The CDR3 has 11 residues. Germline V gene sequence: CDR1 SNHLY, CDR2 FYNNEI. Combining the CDR3 with reference TRBV2 and TRBJ1-2 gives the whole variable domain EPEVTQTPSHQVTQMGQEVILRCVPISNHLYFYWYRQILGQKVEFLVSFYNNEISEKSEIFDDQFSVERPDGSNFTLKIRSTKLEDSAMYFCASDVSRGYTFGSGTRLTVV.

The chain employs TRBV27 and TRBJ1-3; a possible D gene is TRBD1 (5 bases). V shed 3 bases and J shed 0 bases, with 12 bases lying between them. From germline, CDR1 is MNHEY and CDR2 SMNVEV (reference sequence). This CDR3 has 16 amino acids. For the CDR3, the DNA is TGTGCCAGCAGTTTGGGGGGTCTCACCTCTGGAAACACCATATATTTT. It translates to CASSLGGLTSGNTIYF.

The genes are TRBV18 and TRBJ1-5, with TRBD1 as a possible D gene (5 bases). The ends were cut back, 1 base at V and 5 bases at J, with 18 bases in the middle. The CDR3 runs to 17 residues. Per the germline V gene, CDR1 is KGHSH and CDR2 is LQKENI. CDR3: CASSPLKGANLDQPQHF. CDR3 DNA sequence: TGTGCCAGCTCACCACTGAAAGGGGCGAACCTGGATCAGCCCCAGCATTTT.

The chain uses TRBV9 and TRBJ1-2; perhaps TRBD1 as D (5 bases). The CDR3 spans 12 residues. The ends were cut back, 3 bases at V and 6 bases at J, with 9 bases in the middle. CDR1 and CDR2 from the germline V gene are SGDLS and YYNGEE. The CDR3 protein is CASSASRDGYTF. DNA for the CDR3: TGTGCCAGCAGCGCCAGCAGGGATGGCTACACCTTC.

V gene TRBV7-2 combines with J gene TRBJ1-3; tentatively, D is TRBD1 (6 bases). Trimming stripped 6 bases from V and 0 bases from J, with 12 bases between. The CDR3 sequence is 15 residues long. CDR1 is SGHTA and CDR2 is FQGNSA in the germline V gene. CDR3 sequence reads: CASRPGAYSGNTIYF. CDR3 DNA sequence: TGTGCCAGCAGACCAGGGGCTTACTCTGGAAACACCATATATTTT. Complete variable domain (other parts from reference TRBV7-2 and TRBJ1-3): GAGVSQSPSNKVTEKGKDVELRCDPISGHTALYWYRQSLGQGLEFLIYFQGNSAPDKSGLPSDRFSAERTGGSVSTLTIQRTQQEDSAVYLCASRPGAYSGNTIYFGEGSWLTVV.

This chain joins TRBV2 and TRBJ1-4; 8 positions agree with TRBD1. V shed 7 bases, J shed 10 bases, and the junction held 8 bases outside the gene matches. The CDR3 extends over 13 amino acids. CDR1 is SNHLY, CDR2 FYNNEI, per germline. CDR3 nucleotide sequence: TGTGCCAGCATACGGGACAGGAGTGGAAAACTGTTTTTT. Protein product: CASIRDRSGKLFF.

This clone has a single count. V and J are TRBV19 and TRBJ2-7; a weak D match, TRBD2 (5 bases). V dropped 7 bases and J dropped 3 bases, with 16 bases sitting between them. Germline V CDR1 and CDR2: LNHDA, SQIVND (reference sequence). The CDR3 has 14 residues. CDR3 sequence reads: CASKPGDRNYEQYF. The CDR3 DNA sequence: TGTGCCAGTAAGCCCGGGGATCGGAACTACGAGCAGTACTTC.

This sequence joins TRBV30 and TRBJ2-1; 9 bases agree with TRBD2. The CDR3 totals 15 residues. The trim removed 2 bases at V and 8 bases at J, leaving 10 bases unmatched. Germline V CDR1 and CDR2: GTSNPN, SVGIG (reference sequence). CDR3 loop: CAWSWGGRARYEQFF. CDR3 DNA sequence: TGTGCCTGGAGTTGGGGCGGGAGGGCCAGGTATGAGCAGTTCTTC.

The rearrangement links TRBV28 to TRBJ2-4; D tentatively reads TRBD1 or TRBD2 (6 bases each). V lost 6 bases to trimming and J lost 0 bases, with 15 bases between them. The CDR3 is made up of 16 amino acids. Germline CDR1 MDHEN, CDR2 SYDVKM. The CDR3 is CASRIGGLEAKNIQYF. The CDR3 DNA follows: TGTGCCAGCAGAATTGGGGGGCTGGAAGCCAAAAACATTCAGTACTTC.

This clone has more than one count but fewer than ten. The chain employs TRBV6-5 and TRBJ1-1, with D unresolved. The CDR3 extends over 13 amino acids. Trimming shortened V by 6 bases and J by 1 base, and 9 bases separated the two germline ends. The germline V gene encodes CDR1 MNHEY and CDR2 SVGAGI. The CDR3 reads CASSMTQNTEAFF. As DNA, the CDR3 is TGTGCCAGCAGCATGACTCAGAACACTGAAGCTTTCTTT.